This T cell receptor (beta chain) was obtained from a study of T cells in localized non-small cell lung cancer (dated by TCRdb to 2018 to 2021). About the full investigation: T cell repertoires of 200 to 250 early-stage NSCLC patients were analyzed, with tumors being compared against uninvolved tumor-adjacent lungs. The cohort consisted of approximately 220 treatment-naive NSCLC patients whose localized lung tumors had been resected. The mean age of the NSCLC patients was about 70 years, with 120 to 150 men and 107 women.

On the study overall, not on this receptor specifically: Multi-region tumor sequencing was not performed, so intratumor heterogeneity could not be excluded. Because of the exploratory design, TCR variables were selected using unadjusted p-values without false-discovery rate correction. Uninvolved tumor-adjacent lung showed the highest T cell clonality, higher than tumor, which suggests more focused antigenic responses in the adjacent lung. Higher blood T cell density associated with longer overall survival, while higher adjacent-lung clonality associated with shorter survival. Of the top 100 tumor clones, a median of 57 were detected in paired uninvolved adjacent lung; under 35 were also among that lung's top 100.

The CDR3 covers 11 residues, taking in both the cysteine and the phenylalanine. This entry keeps only the CDR3 DNA: 33 bases, framed from base 1. Taken from the germline V gene, the CDR1 and CDR2 loops are MDHEN and SYDVKM. Between the V and J ends, shortened by 3 bases and 2 bases respectively, the junction contains 1 base. A remark on this clone: The antigen it recognizes is unknown. Nothing much larger sits one base from this clone, and base qualities are not available.

TCR beta CDR3 regions were sequenced from DNA using the immunoSEQ Assay. Under the source paper's analysis protocol: To compute T cell density, TCR beta template counts were normalized to usable DNA, which was estimated by amplifying housekeeping genes. Richness was estimated using the preseqR package, with extrapolation to 400,000 templates for PBMC samples and to 120,000 templates for tissue samples. Clonality was calculated as one minus Pielou's evenness. Differential abundance testing on productive amino-acid clonotypes, with a minimum total count of 5 and an alpha of 0.1, was used to identify tissue-enriched TCRs. Repertoire overlap between compartments was quantified with the Jaccard Index and Morisita Overlap Index. TCR beta CDR3s were clustered by GLIPH together with public tetramer-defined viral CDR3s, and at least three viral sequences plus V-gene enrichment were required for viral motifs. Sourced from immuneACCESS, this table was stored by TCRdb with only in-frame sequences that have V and J called. A share of the clones is absent; for the studies checked, an unresolved V gene accounts for under half, and the remainder has no known explanation. V and J calls and clone size are as listed in that table; D and trimming were resolved from the DNA. The sample includes 70,000 or so clones, with approximately 84% observed a single time. 1% to 1.5% of the sample lies in the top ten.

At diagnosis, tumor, uninvolved tumor-adjacent lung and peripheral blood were collected and then preserved as a mix of FFPE and fresh-frozen material. For TCR repertoire profiling, blood samples were analyzed as peripheral blood mononuclear cells. The chain is assembled from TRBV28 and TRBJ1-2, with no confident D gene call. Sequencing used peripheral blood, obtained before any cancer treatment. The sequence was collected from a female donor over 55 with stage I lung adenocarcinoma. For the CDR3, the sequence is CASSFNYGYTF. The nucleotide sequence is given as TGTGCCAGCAGTTTCAACTATGGCTACACCTTC.